Listed here are 26 T cell receptor beta chains from one sample, sequenced in a study of control samples from healthy donors and cancer patients. Sequencing was performed with immunoSEQ multiplex PCR; in TCRdb, only in-frame clones are kept and a portion is missing. Here the sample spans approximately 170,000 clones, roughly 95% being singletons. Sequenced input: blood. These receptors came from an older woman in good health.

The CDR3 DNA reads as TGTGCCAGTAGTCCGACCACTTCCCCTAACTATGGCTACACCTTC. Its protein product is CASSPTTSPNYGYTF. The chain has TRBV19 and TRBJ1-2; D unclear. Germline CDR1 is LNHDA and CDR2 is SQIVND (reference sequence). V was cut by 5 bases and J by 0 bases, with 13 bases left in between. The CDR3 length is 15 residues.

As DNA, the CDR3 is TGTGCCAGCAGCCCCGGGGTGACAGATACGCAGTATTTT. Protein sequence: CASSPGVTDTQYF. The genes are TRBV7-8 and TRBJ2-3, with a tentative D call TRBD2 (5 bases). CDR1 and CDR2 from the germline V gene are SGHVS and FQNEAQ. Trimming removed 5 bases from V and 3 bases from J, with 9 bases in between. The CDR3 length is 13 residues.

This clone was seen a handful of times. This rearrangement joins TRBV5-5 to TRBJ1-2, with 9 bases that match TRBD1. Germline values: CDR1 SGHKS, CDR2 YYEKEE (reference sequence). With V trimmed by 4 bases and J by 1 base, 8 bases remained unmatched. This CDR3 has 16 amino acids. The CDR3, as DNA: TGTGCCAGCAGCCTGGCCGGGACAGGGCTTAACTATGGCTACACCTTC. This encodes CASSLAGTGLNYGYTF.

The chain couples TRBV19 to TRBJ2-1; D is undetermined. The V end was cut by 4 bases, the J end by 5 bases, with 9 bases between. Per the germline V gene, CDR1 is LNHDA and CDR2 is SQIVND (reference sequence). This CDR3 region has 13 residues. The CDR3 DNA is TGTGCCAGTAGTAGGACCACCAACAATGAGCAGTTCTTC. It yields the protein CASSRTTNNEQFF. The full variable domain, with the rest looked up from reference TRBV19 and TRBJ2-1, is DGGITQSPKYLFRKEGQNVTLSCEQNLNHDAMYWYRQDPGQGLRLIYYSQIVNDFQKGDIAEGYSVSREKKESFPLTVTSAQKNPTAFYLCASSRTTNNEQFFGPGTRLTVL.

This sequence joins TRBV4-3 and TRBJ1-1; D gene ambiguous. There are 13 residues in the CDR3. Germline loops: CDR1 LGHNA, CDR2 YSLEER. The germline V and J ends were trimmed by 0 bases and 11 bases, with 13 bases remaining between them. The CDR3 reads CASSQDETTEAFF. In nucleotides, the CDR3 is TGCGCCAGCAGCCAAGATGAGACGACCGAGGCTTTCTTT.

Only one count was recorded for this clone. This chain uses TRBV10-1 with TRBJ1-4, with TRBD1 matching over 10 bases. V lost 5 bases, J lost 5 bases, and 5 bases stayed unmatched. Germline V gene data show CDR1 as WNHNN and CDR2 as SYGVQD (reference sequence). The CDR3 is 15 amino acids. The CDR3: CASSRDRGWNEKLFF. CDR3 nucleotides: TGCGCCAGCAGTCGGGACAGGGGTTGGAATGAAAAACTGTTTTTT.

This clone was detected only once. The chain couples TRBV18 to TRBJ2-3; the D is unclear. The CDR3 runs to 13 residues. With 5 bases removed from V and 0 bases from J, the gap between germline ends came to 6 bases. Germline-derived CDR1 and CDR2 are KGHSH and LQKENI. CDR3 DNA sequence: TGTGCCAGCTCATCAGCTAGCACAGATACGCAGTATTTT. Translating it yields CASSSASTDTQYF.

This chain's CDR3 is CASRKDREGNTIYF. CDR3 nucleotide sequence: TGTGCCAGCAGGAAGGACAGGGAAGGAAACACCATATATTTT. The gene calls are TRBV7-9 and TRBJ1-3; 8 bases agree with TRBD1. Germline CDR1 SEHNR, CDR2 FQNEAQ (reference sequence). The V segment lost 6 bases and the J segment 4 bases; nucleotides outside the gene matches: 5. The CDR3 is made up of 14 amino acids.

The V call is TRBV15, the J call TRBJ2-2; no reliable D call. This CDR3 comprises 14 residues. The germline V and J ends were trimmed by 2 bases and 1 base, with 5 bases remaining between them. In germline, CDR1 is LNHNV, CDR2 YYDKDF (reference sequence). CDR3: CATSRRQNTGELFF. Here the CDR3 DNA reads TGTGCCACCAGCAGACGGCAGAACACCGGGGAGCTGTTTTTT.

The chain links TRBV9 to TRBJ1-1; D ambiguous. Trimming pared 3 bases from V and 11 bases from J, leaving 11 bases between. Germline assignment: CDR1 SGDLS and CDR2 YYNGEE. The CDR3 extends over 11 amino acids. Written as DNA, the CDR3 is TGTGCCAGCAGCGCAGGACTGTGGGCTTTCTTT. Its translation: CASSAGLWAFF.

This clone was counted once. The chain is built from TRBV3-1 (or the pseudogene TRBV3-2) and TRBJ2-1; 7 bases line up with TRBD2. The trim removed 4 bases at V and 4 bases at J, leaving 4 bases unmatched. This CDR3 contains 14 residues. Germline assignment: CDR1 LGHDT and CDR2 YNNKEL (reference sequence). The CDR3 is CASSRSSGYNEQFF. The CDR3 region has the DNA TGTGCCAGCAGCCGGTCTAGCGGATACAATGAGCAGTTCTTC.

The genes are TRBV11-2 and TRBJ1-5, with D unresolved. The CDR3 runs to 15 residues. The germline V gene encodes CDR1 SGHAT and CDR2 FQNNGV. V was pared by 5 bases and J by 0 bases, with 11 bases between. CDR3 sequence reads: CASSVGGDSNQPQHF. CDR3 coding DNA: TGTGCCAGCAGCGTAGGTGGGGATAGCAATCAGCCCCAGCATTTT.

The chain carries TRBV3-1 (or the pseudogene TRBV3-2) and TRBJ2-5; D ambiguous. Trimming cost V 5 bases and J 5 bases, with 12 bases left between them. Germline V gene data show CDR1 as LGHDT and CDR2 as YNNKEL (reference sequence). CDR3 size: 13 residues. CDR3: CASSRRAVETQYF. The DNA for the CDR3 is TGTGCCAGCAGCAGACGGGCTGTGGAGACCCAGTACTTC.

The genes are TRBV3-1 (or the pseudogene TRBV3-2) and TRBJ2-2; 12 nucleotides match TRBD2. CDR3 length: 16 amino acids. In germline, CDR1 is LGHDT, CDR2 YNNKEL (reference sequence). The trim removed 2 bases at V and 5 bases at J, leaving 3 bases unmatched. The CDR3 reads CASSQRTSGVTGELFF. CDR3 nucleotide sequence: TGTGCCAGCAGCCAACGGACTAGCGGGGTAACCGGGGAGCTGTTTTTT.

The CDR3 is CASRGLAGAINEQFF. DNA of the CDR3: TGTGCCAGCAGGGGACTAGCGGGGGCCATCAATGAGCAGTTCTTC. The chain recombines TRBV2 with TRBJ2-1; 14 nucleotides align to TRBD2. The ends lost 6 bases at V and 6 bases at J; junction bases unmatched: 4. This CDR3 spans 15 amino acids. Germline V gene lookup returns CDR1 SNHLY and CDR2 FYNNEI. The full variable domain, with the rest looked up from reference TRBV2 and TRBJ2-1, is EPEVTQTPSHQVTQMGQEVILRCVPISNHLYFYWYRQILGQKVEFLVSFYNNEISEKSEIFDDQFSVERPDGSNFTLKIRSTKLEDSAMYFCASRGLAGAINEQFFGPGTRLTVL.

This rearrangement joins TRBV27 to TRBJ1-1, with D possibly matching TRBD1 (5 bases). CDR1 and CDR2 (germline): MNHEY, SMNVEV (reference sequence). The CDR3 extends over 13 amino acids. Trimming removed 6 bases at V and 1 base at J, with 9 bases between. In DNA, the CDR3 is TGTGCCAGCAGACGTACAGGGAACACTGAAGCTTTCTTT. Encoded protein: CASRRTGNTEAFF.

The chain has TRBV2 and TRBJ1-5; 7 positions match TRBD1. Germline V CDR1 and CDR2: SNHLY, FYNNEI. V gave up 7 bases and J gave up 3 bases; unmatched junction bases: 6. This CDR3 spans 14 amino acids. CDR3 nucleotide sequence: TGTGCCAGCAATTCCAGGGGGGTCAATCAGCCCCAGCATTTT. This encodes CASNSRGVNQPQHF.

The chain's CDR3 is CASSPRLVGETQYF. As DNA, the CDR3 is TGTGCCAGCTCACCACGACTAGTCGGAGAGACCCAGTACTTC. The V call is TRBV18, the J call TRBJ2-5; tentatively, D is TRBD2 (6 bases). The CDR3 has 14 amino acids. The V gene's germline CDR1 is KGHSH and CDR2 LQKENI. The V and J ends lost 1 base and 4 bases respectively, with 10 bases between them.

The chain joins TRBV2 to TRBJ1-1; a weak D match, TRBD1 (5 bases). With 6 bases removed from V and 0 bases from J, the gap between germline ends came to 14 bases. Germline CDR1 reads SNHLY; CDR2 reads FYNNEI. This CDR3 spans 15 amino acids. This chain's CDR3 is CASRWDPGLNTEAFF. The CDR3 nucleotides are TGTGCCAGCAGATGGGACCCGGGTCTGAACACTGAAGCTTTCTTT.

This chain joins TRBV24-1 and TRBJ1-1, with 10 bases lining up with TRBD1. Germline lookup yields CDR1 KGHDR and CDR2 SFDVKD. The length of the CDR3 is 15 residues. Unmatched junction bases numbered 8, after V lost 9 bases and J lost 2 bases. The CDR3 nucleotides read TGTGCCACCCTCCCAGGACAGGGGGAAAACACTGAAGCTTTCTTT. Translation gives CATLPGQGENTEAFF.

The chain uses TRBV25-1 and TRBJ2-7, with TRBD1 matching over 8 bases. In germline, CDR1 is MGHDK, CDR2 SYGVNS. The CDR3 runs to 15 residues. After removal of 4 bases from V and 0 bases from J, the junction contained 5 bases not matched to a gene. The CDR3 bases are TGTGCCAGCAGTGGACAGGGGTTGGGCTCCTACGAGCAGTACTTC. Translated: CASSGQGLGSYEQYF.

The rearrangement joins TRBV5-4 to TRBJ1-2; possible D gene TRBD1, 5 bases. V was pared by 4 bases and J by 6 bases, with 13 bases between. This CDR3 is built from 13 residues. Germline-derived CDR1 and CDR2 are SGHNT and YYREEE (reference sequence). The DNA of the CDR3 is TGTGCCAGCAGCCAAATGGGGGGGAATGGCTACACCTTC. As protein: CASSQMGGNGYTF.

Concerning this clone: The same CDR3 arises from other DNA sequences in this sample as well. The chain is built from TRBV7-2 and TRBJ1-2, with D possibly being TRBD1 (6 bases). CDR1 and CDR2 (germline): SGHTA, FQGNSA. The CDR3 sequence is 14 residues long. Trimming pared 0 bases from V and 2 bases from J, leaving 7 bases between. CDR3 residues: CASSLAGGNYGYTF. For the CDR3, the DNA is TGTGCCAGCAGCTTAGCAGGGGGAAACTATGGCTACACCTTC.

The gene calls are TRBV5-1 and TRBJ2-2; 7 nucleotides match TRBD1. V was clipped by 0 bases and J by 1 base; unmatched bases: 0. The CDR3 extends over 15 amino acids. From germline, CDR1 is SGHRS and CDR2 YFSETQ. The CDR3, as DNA: TGCGCCAGCAGCTTGGACAGGGGGAACACCGGGGAGCTGTTTTTT. This translates into CASSLDRGNTGELFF.

This rearrangement joins TRBV19 to TRBJ1-4, with no clear D. This CDR3 comprises 15 residues. Germline-derived CDR1 and CDR2 are LNHDA and SQIVND (reference sequence). Trimming took off 8 bases at V and 7 bases at J, with 20 bases between the two ends. CDR3 residues: CASSGIQLRVEKLFF. The CDR3 coding sequence is TGTGCCAGTTCCGGGATCCAGCTTCGGGTTGAAAAACTGTTTTTT.

This sequence joins TRBV7-9 and TRBJ2-1, with 8 bases matching TRBD1. The CDR3 runs to 14 residues. V gave up 3 bases and J gave up 6 bases; unmatched junction bases: 4. Germline CDR1 SEHNR, CDR2 FQNEAQ (reference sequence). The CDR3 coding sequence is TGTGCCAGCAGCTTCGGACAGGGCAGCAATGAGCAGTTCTTC. Translation: CASSFGQGSNEQFF.